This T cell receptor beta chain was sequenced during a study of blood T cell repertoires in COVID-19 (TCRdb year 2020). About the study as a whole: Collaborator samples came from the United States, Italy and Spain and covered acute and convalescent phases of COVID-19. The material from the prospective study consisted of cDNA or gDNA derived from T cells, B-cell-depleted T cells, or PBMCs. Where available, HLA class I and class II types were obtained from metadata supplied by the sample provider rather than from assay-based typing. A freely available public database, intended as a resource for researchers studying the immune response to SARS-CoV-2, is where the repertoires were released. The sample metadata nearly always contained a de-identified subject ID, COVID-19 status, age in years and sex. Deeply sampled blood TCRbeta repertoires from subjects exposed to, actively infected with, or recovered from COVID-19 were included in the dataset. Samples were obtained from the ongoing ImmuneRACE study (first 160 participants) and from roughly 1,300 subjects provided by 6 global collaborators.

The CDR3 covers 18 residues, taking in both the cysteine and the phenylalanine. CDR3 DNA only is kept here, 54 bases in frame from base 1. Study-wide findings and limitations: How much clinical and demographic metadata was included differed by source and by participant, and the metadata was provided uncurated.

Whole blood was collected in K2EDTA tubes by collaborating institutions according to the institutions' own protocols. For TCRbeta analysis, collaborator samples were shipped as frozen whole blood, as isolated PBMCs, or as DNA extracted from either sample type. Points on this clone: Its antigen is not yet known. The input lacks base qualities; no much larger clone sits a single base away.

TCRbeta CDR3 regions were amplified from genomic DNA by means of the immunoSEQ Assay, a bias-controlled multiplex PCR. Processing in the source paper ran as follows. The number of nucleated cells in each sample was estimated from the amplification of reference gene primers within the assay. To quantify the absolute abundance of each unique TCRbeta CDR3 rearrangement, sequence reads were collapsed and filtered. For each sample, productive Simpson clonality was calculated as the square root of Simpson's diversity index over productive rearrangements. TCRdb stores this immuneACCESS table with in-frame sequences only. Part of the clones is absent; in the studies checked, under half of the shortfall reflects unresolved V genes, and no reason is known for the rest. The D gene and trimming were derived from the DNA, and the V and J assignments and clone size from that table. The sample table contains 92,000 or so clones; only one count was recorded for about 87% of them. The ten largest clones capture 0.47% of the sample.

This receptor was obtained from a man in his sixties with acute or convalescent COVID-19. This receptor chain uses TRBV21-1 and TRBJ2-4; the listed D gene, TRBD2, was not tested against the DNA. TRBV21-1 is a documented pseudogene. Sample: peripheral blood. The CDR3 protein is CASRIPGLADYLENIQYF. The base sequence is TGTGCCAGCAGGATTCCGGGACTAGCGGATTATCTCGAAAACATTCAGTACTTC.